The clone carrying this TCR beta chain appeared once. This sample is drawn from a study of blood T cell repertoires in COVID-19. Study background: Samples of COVID-19 (acute and convalescent) were obtained from the United States, Italy and Spain. PBMCs, B-cell-depleted T cells, or T cells provided the cDNA or gDNA that made up the material.

Germline loops: CDR1 SGHRS, CDR2 YFSETQ. CDR3 size: 15 residues. V lost 0 bases and J 10 bases, leaving 14 bases between the germline ends. Original handling: Reference gene primers were amplified, and this amplification served to estimate nucleated cell counts. The protocol was immunoSEQ multiplex PCR, while the TCRdb copy is restricted to in-frame clones and leaves out a portion. V, J and clone size were drawn from that table, and D and trimming were deduced from the DNA. This table holds 150,000 to 200,000 clones, more than 75% found once. Sequencing input: peripheral blood. This chain links TRBV5-1 with TRBJ1-6, with unresolved D. The TCR was taken from a woman in her 70s with acute or convalescent COVID-19. The DNA for the CDR3 is TGCGCCAGCAGCTTGGAGCCAGGTCAAGAGTCACCCCTCCACTTT. Amino acid sequence: CASSLEPGQESPLHF.